Listed below are T cell receptor beta chains from one sample, sequenced in a study of cytomegalovirus exposure and HLA in healthy donors. The repertoire was sequenced with immunoSEQ multiplex PCR; TCRdb's copy has only in-frame clones and lacks some. Listed are about 160,000 clones; around 1.2% falls within the top ten. The sample consisted of PBMCs. These receptors all stem from a woman in her fifties or sixties in good health and CMV-seronegative. The CDR3 runs from the conserved cysteine through the conserved F or W. D genes are given only for firm matches.

V: TRBV10-3; J: TRBJ1-5; D: NA; CDR3: CAISEAGANQPQHF; DNA: TGTGCCATCAGTGAGGCAGGGGCCAATCAGCCCCAGCATTTT
V: TRBV5-1; J: TRBJ2-3; D: TRBD1; CDR3: CASSPGDRGRTDTQYF; DNA: TGCGCCAGCAGCCCCGGGGACAGGGGGAGGACAGATACGCAGTATTTT
V: TRBV25-1; J: TRBJ2-3; D: NA; CDR3: CASSSLGTFTDTQYF; DNA: TGTGCCAGCAGTTCGTTGGGGACTTTCACAGATACGCAGTATTTT
V: TRBV19; J: TRBJ2-7; D: TRBD1; CDR3: CASSLGPGTGVYEQYF; DNA: TGTGCCAGTAGTCTAGGGCCCGGGACAGGGGTCTACGAGCAGTACTTC
V: TRBV5-1; J: TRBJ1-6; D: NA; CDR3: CASSLVGREWSPLHF; DNA: TGCGCCAGCAGCTTAGTGGGGAGGGAGTGGTCACCCCTCCACTTT
V: TRBV7-9; J: TRBJ2-7; D: NA; CDR3: CASSKVVAYEQYF; DNA: TGTGCCAGCAGCAAAGTTGTAGCCTACGAGCAGTACTTC
V: TRBV15; J: TRBJ2-3; D: NA; CDR3: CATSRGLEATDTQYF; DNA: TGTGCCACCAGCAGAGGATTGGAGGCCACAGATACGCAGTATTTT
V: TRBV15; J: TRBJ1-1; D: NA; CDR3: CATSRGQWGLNTEAFF; DNA: TGTGCCACCAGCAGAGGCCAGTGGGGGCTGAACACTGAAGCTTTCTTT
V: TRBV4-3; J: TRBJ2-3; D: TRBD2; CDR3: CASSHVAGGTDTQYF; DNA: TGCGCCAGCAGCCACGTAGCGGGGGGCACAGATACGCAGTATTTT
V: TRBV7-2; J: TRBJ1-4; D: NA; CDR3: CASSLGGTGVGKLFF; DNA: TGTGCCAGCAGCTTAGGCGGAACGGGGGTTGGAAAACTGTTTTTT
V: TRBV2; J: TRBJ1-5; D: NA; CDR3: CASSEASRNQPQHF; DNA: TGTGCCAGCAGTGAAGCTAGCAGAAATCAGCCCCAGCATTTT
V: TRBV10-1; J: TRBJ2-5; D: TRBD2; CDR3: CASFSGRAGTQYF; DNA: TGCGCCAGTTTTAGCGGGAGGGCGGGGACCCAGTACTTC
V: TRBV4-2; J: TRBJ2-2; D: NA; CDR3: CASSLSGANTGELFF; DNA: TGTGCCAGCAGCCTTAGCGGAGCGAACACCGGGGAGCTGTTTTTT
V: TRBV11-1; J: TRBJ2-2; D: NA; CDR3: CASSLSGNTGELFF; DNA: TGTGCCAGCAGCTTAAGCGGGAACACCGGGGAGCTGTTTTTT
V: TRBV7-6; J: TRBJ2-1; D: NA; CDR3: CASSSWDSQMFF; DNA: TGTGCCAGCAGCTCCTGGGACTCCCAGATGTTCTTC
V: TRBV10-3; J: TRBJ2-1; D: TRBD1; CDR3: CAISESAGTGLNYNEQFF; DNA: TGTGCCATCAGTGAGTCGGCAGGGACAGGGCTTAACTACAATGAGCAGTTCTTC
V: TRBV6-1; J: TRBJ2-5; D: NA; CDR3: CASRDTPRETQYF; DNA: TGTGCCAGTCGGGACACACCACGGGAGACCCAGTACTTC
V: TRBV4-3; J: TRBJ2-3; D: NA; CDR3: CASSLGDESTDTQYF; DNA: TGCGCCAGCAGCCTCGGGGATGAGAGCACAGATACGCAGTATTTT
V: TRBV25-1; J: TRBJ1-1; D: TRBD1; CDR3: CASSRGQGGTEAFF; DNA: TGTGCCAGCAGTAGAGGACAGGGTGGGACTGAAGCTTTCTTT
V: TRBV5-4; J: TRBJ1-2; D: NA; CDR3: CAAGSGADGYTF; DNA: TGTGCCGCAGGGTCGGGAGCGGATGGCTACACCTTC
V: TRBV9; J: TRBJ2-1; D: NA; CDR3: CASSVETYRYNEQFF; DNA: TGTGCCAGCAGCGTAGAAACCTACAGGTACAATGAGCAGTTCTTC
V: TRBV7-3; J: TRBJ2-3; D: TRBD2; CDR3: CASSLAGGKTSTDTQYF; DNA: TGTGCCAGCAGCTTAGCGGGGGGGAAGACTAGCACAGATACGCAGTATTTT
V: TRBV18; J: TRBJ1-1; D: NA; CDR3: CASSTEWDTEAFF; DNA: TGTGCCAGCTCAACAGAATGGGACACTGAAGCTTTCTTT
V: TRBV2; J: TRBJ2-1; D: NA; CDR3: CASSPEAYNEQFF; DNA: TGTGCCAGCAGTCCGGAGGCATACAATGAGCAGTTCTTC
V: TRBV5-1; J: TRBJ2-5; D: NA; CDR3: CASSLVGGSETQYF; DNA: TGCGCCAGCAGCTTGGTGGGGGGATCGGAGACCCAGTACTTC
V: TRBV27; J: TRBJ1-2; D: NA; CDR3: CASSYGSNYGYTF; DNA: TGTGCCAGCAGCTACGGGTCTAACTATGGCTACACCTTC
V: TRBV7-9; J: TRBJ2-6; D: TRBD1; CDR3: CASSFSGGYGANVLTF; DNA: TGTGCCAGCAGCTTCTCAGGGGGATATGGGGCCAACGTCCTGACTTTC
V: TRBV4-1; J: TRBJ1-3; D: NA; CDR3: CASSQDKGVTGNTIYF; DNA: TGCGCCAGCAGCCAAGATAAGGGGGTGACTGGAAACACCATATATTTT
V: TRBV6-1; J: TRBJ2-1; D: NA; CDR3: CAVFSYNEQFF; DNA: TGTGCCGTCTTCTCCTACAATGAGCAGTTCTTC
V: TRBV5-1; J: TRBJ2-7; D: NA; CDR3: CASSLEPRGRNEQYF; DNA: TGCGCCAGCAGCTTGGAGCCTCGGGGGAGGAACGAGCAGTACTTC
V: TRBV5-4; J: TRBJ2-5; D: NA; CDR3: CASSFTLQETQYF; DNA: TGTGCCAGCAGCTTCACCCTGCAGGAGACCCAGTACTTC
V: TRBV6-6; J: TRBJ2-2; D: TRBD1; CDR3: CASTGTAYTGELFF; DNA: TGTGCCAGCACCGGGACAGCTTACACCGGGGAGCTGTTTTTT
V: TRBV25-1; J: TRBJ2-1; D: NA; CDR3: CASSGTAWSSYNEQFF; DNA: TGTGCCAGCAGTGGGACAGCCTGGAGCTCCTACAATGAGCAGTTCTTC
V: TRBV7-9; J: TRBJ2-5; D: NA; CDR3: CASSLNSGQETQYF; DNA: TGTGCCAGCAGTCTGAATTCGGGGCAAGAGACCCAGTACTTC
V: TRBV7-9; J: TRBJ2-2; D: TRBD1; CDR3: CASSFTGGNTGELFF; DNA: TGTGCCAGCAGCTTCACAGGGGGTAACACCGGGGAGCTGTTTTTT
V: TRBV12-2; J: TRBJ2-7; D: NA; CDR3: CASRPGLAGTFSYEQYF; DNA: TGTGCAAGTCGCCCGGGACTAGCGGGGACCTTCTCCTACGAGCAGTACTTC